The 7 T cell receptor beta chains below come from one sample, sequenced in a study of blood T cell repertoires in COVID-19. The table came from immunoSEQ multiplex PCR; TCRdb's copy has only in-frame clones and leaves some out. The table shows about 300,000 clones, with about 89% occurring only once. The specimen was peripheral blood. The origin of the receptors is a young man who had recovered from COVID-19.

This sequence joins TRBV25-1 and TRBJ1-2; the D gene is possibly TRBD1 (5 bases). The germline V and J ends were trimmed by 4 bases and 7 bases, with 16 bases remaining between them. The germline gives CDR1 MGHDK, CDR2 SYGVNS. The CDR3 consists of 14 residues. The CDR3 is CASSGRGLVLGYTF. In DNA form, the CDR3 reads TGTGCCAGCAGTGGGAGGGGTCTGGTCCTTGGCTACACCTTC.

The genes are TRBV12-5 and TRBJ1-1; a possible D gene is TRBD1 (5 bases). From germline, CDR1 is LGHNT and CDR2 FRNRAP. The CDR3 is made up of 14 amino acids. V was clipped by 4 bases and J by 0 bases, with 9 bases between them. This CDR3 is CASGSGSLNTEAFF. DNA of the CDR3: TGTGCTAGTGGTTCAGGGTCCTTGAACACTGAAGCTTTCTTT.

The chain recombines TRBV5-7 with TRBJ2-1; 12 bases agree with TRBD1. TRBV5-7 qualifies as an ORF whose function is uncertain. This CDR3 region has 16 residues. J was trimmed by 6 bases and V by 4 bases; bases with no gene match: 8. The CDR3 loop reads CASSAGQGARSNEQFF. The DNA of the CDR3 is TGTGCCAGCAGCGCGGGACAGGGGGCTCGTTCCAATGAGCAGTTCTTC.

The chain combines TRBV13 with TRBJ1-1; TRBD1 might be the D (6 bases). CDR1 is PRHDT, CDR2 FYEKMQ, per germline (reference sequence). V was clipped by 3 bases and J by 2 bases, with 10 bases between them. This CDR3 region has 14 residues. CDR3 sequence (DNA): TGTGCCAGCAGCTTGGACAGAATCAACACTGAAGCTTTCTTT. Its translation: CASSLDRINTEAFF.

The V and J genes are TRBV5-6 and TRBJ1-4; 8 nucleotides align to TRBD1. The CDR3 is 14 residues long. CDR1 is SGHDT, CDR2 YYEEEE, per germline. J was trimmed by 6 bases and V by 0 bases; bases with no gene match: 1. The DNA for the CDR3 is TGTGCCAGCAGCTTGGGGACAGGGTATGAAAAACTGTTTTTT. This translates into CASSLGTGYEKLFF.

The rearrangement joins TRBV6-1 to TRBJ1-4; D may be TRBD1 (6 bases). The V end was cut by 4 bases, the J end by 0 bases, with 12 bases between. The CDR3 runs 16 residues. Germline V gene sequence: CDR1 MNHNS, CDR2 SASEGT. DNA of the CDR3: TGTGCCAGCAGTGTCCACAACAGGGCAACTAATGAAAAACTGTTTTTT. Its protein product is CASSVHNRATNEKLFF.

V gene TRBV27 combines with J gene TRBJ1-1; weak D call: TRBD1 (5 bases). V was shortened by 3 bases and J by 4 bases, with 9 bases between the two germline ends. The CDR3 loop spans 13 amino acids. The germline CDR1 and CDR2 sequences are MNHEY and SMNVEV (reference sequence). The CDR3 region has the DNA TGTGCCAGCAGTTTCCGGGGGACCACTGAAGCTTTCTTT. The encoded protein is CASSFRGTTEAFF.